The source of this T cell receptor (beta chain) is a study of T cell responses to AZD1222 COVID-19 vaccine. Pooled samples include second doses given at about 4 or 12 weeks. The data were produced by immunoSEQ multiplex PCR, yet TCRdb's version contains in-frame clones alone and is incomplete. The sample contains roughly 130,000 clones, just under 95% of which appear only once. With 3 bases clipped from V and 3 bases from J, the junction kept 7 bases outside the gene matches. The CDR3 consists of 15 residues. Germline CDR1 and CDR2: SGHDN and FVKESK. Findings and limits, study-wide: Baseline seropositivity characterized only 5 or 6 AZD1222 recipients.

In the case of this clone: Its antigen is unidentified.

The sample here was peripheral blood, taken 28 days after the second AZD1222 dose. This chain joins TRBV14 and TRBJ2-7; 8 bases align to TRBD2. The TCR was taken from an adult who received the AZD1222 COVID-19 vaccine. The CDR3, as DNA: TGTGCCAGCAGCCATAGGGGGGGGACTAGCTACGAGCAGTACTTC. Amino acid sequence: CASSHRGGTSYEQYF. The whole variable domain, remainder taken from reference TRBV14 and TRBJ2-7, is EAGVTQFPSHSVIEKGQTVTLRCDPISGHDNLYWYRRVMGKEIKFLLHFVKESKQDESGMPNNRFLAERTGGTYSTLKVQPAELEDSGVYFCASSHRGGTSYEQYFGPGTRLTVT.